Shown below are 8 T cell receptor beta chains from a single sample sequenced in a study of control samples from healthy donors and cancer patients. Produced via immunoSEQ multiplex PCR; TCRdb's table is partial and in-frame only. The sample yields 150,000 or so clones, about 95% seen once. The sequencing input was PBMCs. All receptors come from a man aged 60 to 75 with colorectal cancer.

The gene calls are TRBV6-5 and TRBJ1-1; 7 bases map to TRBD1. V was pared by 7 bases and J by 4 bases, with 12 bases of the junction left unmatched. The CDR3 has 15 residues. Looked up from germline, CDR1 is MNHEY and CDR2 is SVGAGI. CDR3: CASTLNDRVSTEAFF. CDR3 bases: TGTGCCAGCACGCTTAACGACAGGGTAAGCACTGAAGCTTTCTTT.

For the CDR3, the DNA is TGCAGCATCGACAGGGGGCTGGGAGAGACCCAGTACTTC. This encodes CSIDRGLGETQYF. This chain connects TRBV29-1 to TRBJ2-5; TRBD1 matches 10 bases. The germline V gene has CDR1 SQVTM and CDR2 ANQGSEA. J gave up 4 bases and V 8 bases, and 7 bases lay outside the gene matches. CDR3 length: 13 residues.

V and J are TRBV19 and TRBJ1-6; 9 bases are shared with TRBD1. Germline CDR1 reads LNHDA; CDR2 reads SQIVND (reference sequence). CDR3 length: 16 amino acids. The junction had 0 bases not matched to a gene; V was cut back by 1 base and J by 2 bases. The CDR3 loop is CASSIGQGAYNSPLHF. In DNA, the CDR3 is TGTGCCAGTAGTATAGGACAGGGGGCCTATAATTCACCCCTCCACTTT. Full variable domain (rest looked up from reference TRBV19 and TRBJ1-6): DGGITQSPKYLFRKEGQNVTLSCEQNLNHDAMYWYRQDPGQGLRLIYYSQIVNDFQKGDIAEGYSVSREKKESFPLTVTSAQKNPTAFYLCASSIGQGAYNSPLHFGNGTRLTVT.

The V gene is TRBV5-1, the J gene TRBJ2-2; 8 positions match TRBD1. This CDR3 is 19 amino acids long. J lost 4 bases, V lost 2 bases, and 16 bases had no gene match. Germline-derived CDR1 and CDR2 are SGHRS and YFSETQ. CDR3 coding DNA: TGCGCCAGCAGCTTTAATATTGCCGGACAGGGCTTGAGCACCGGGGAGCTGTTTTTT. This codes for CASSFNIAGQGLSTGELFF.

The chain joins TRBV27 to TRBJ1-1; weak D call: TRBD1 (5 bases). There are 14 residues in the CDR3. Germline-derived CDR1 and CDR2 are MNHEY and SMNVEV (reference sequence). The ends were cut back, 5 bases at V and 6 bases at J, with 16 bases in the middle. The CDR3 is CASSLLGERAEAFF. For the CDR3, the DNA is TGTGCCAGCAGTCTCCTAGGGGAACGGGCTGAAGCTTTCTTT.

The J gene is TRBJ2-7, the V gene TRBV6-5, with D unresolved. This CDR3 region has 13 residues. V shed 4 bases and J shed 3 bases, with 10 bases lying between them. The V gene's germline CDR1 is MNHEY and CDR2 SVGAGI. CDR3 in amino acids: CASSFTGNYEQYF. The CDR3 nucleotides are TGTGCCAGCAGTTTCACGGGCAACTACGAGCAGTACTTC.

The gene calls are TRBV5-6 and TRBJ1-5; D is possibly TRBD1 (5 bases). V shed 3 bases and J shed 3 bases, with 10 bases lying between them. The CDR3 runs 14 residues. CDR1 is SGHDT, CDR2 YYEEEE, per germline. CDR3 sequence (DNA): TGTGCCAGCAGCTCCCGGGACTTCAATCAGCCCCAGCATTTT. Protein product: CASSSRDFNQPQHF.

This chain uses TRBV21-1 with TRBJ1-4. TRBV21-1 represents a pseudogene. CDR3 length equals 21 residues. CDR3 in DNA: TGTGCCAGCAGCAAAGGGTGTGTGAACGGGAGCCGACTCGGCACTAATGAAAAACTGTTTTTT. It codes for CASSKGCVNGSRLGTNEKLFF.